This T cell receptor (beta chain) originates from a study of T-cell memory formation after mild COVID-19. Study details: Across donors, TCR clusters were largely donor specific.

TCRdb used MiXCR to reprocess the 5' RACE reads, holding one entry per CDR3 protein. The sample records around 510,000 distinct CDR3 sequences, about 22% being singletons. As to this clonotype: No antigen is known for it.

V trimming: 5 bases; J trimming: 4 bases; junction bases outside the gene matches: 16. This CDR3 spans 19 amino acids. Study findings and constraints: CD4+ contracting clones were found mainly in CM and EM, and CD8+ ones in EMRA.

This TCR came from an adult woman who had mild COVID-19 (a few samples of this study predate the infection). Cell type and time point are not known. This sequence joins TRBV12-3 or TRBV12-4 and TRBJ2-5; 13 bases are a match to TRBD2. Sequencing was carried out using PBMCs or a T cell subset sorted from them (not recorded which). The CDR3 is CASSPRLAGGLSWRETQYF. The CDR3 bases are TGTGCCAGCAGTCCAAGACTAGCGGGGGGCCTCTCTTGGCGAGAGACCCAGTACTTC.